This TCR beta chain stems from a study of shared clonotypes between healthy human individuals. The genomic DNA of each subset was split evenly across several immunoSEQ plates. Clones were sequenced by immunoSEQ multiplex PCR, and TCRdb holds only the in-frame ones, with some missing. The sample lists around 1.4 million clones; 98% to 99% were seen once. With 2 bases removed from V and 0 bases from J, the gap between germline ends came to 7 bases. CDR1 and CDR2 (germline): SGHDN, FVKESK. CDR3 length: 14 amino acids. Of note for this clone: Its specificity is unknown.

The study, taken as a whole, reports: Rarefaction showed that sequencing of sorted subsets was incomplete (despite large depth). Exclusively blood specimens were collected; tissue repertoires likely differ.

Sequencing was performed on naive CD4+ T cells sorted from blood. Subset specified: CD45RA+ positively selected. This receptor was obtained from a man aged 25 to 45 in good health. The genes are TRBV14 and TRBJ2-5; D remains unclear. The DNA for the CDR3 is TGTGCCAGCAGCCAACCCCGCAACCAAGAGACCCAGTACTTC. Amino acids: CASSQPRNQETQYF. Full variable domain (outside the CDR3, taken from reference TRBV14 and TRBJ2-5): EAGVTQFPSHSVIEKGQTVTLRCDPISGHDNLYWYRRVMGKEIKFLLHFVKESKQDESGMPNNRFLAERTGGTYSTLKVQPAELEDSGVYFCASSQPRNQETQYFGPGTRLLVL.